These 16 T cell receptor beta chains were all obtained from the same sample, sequenced in a study of early T cells in non-severe SARS-CoV-2 infection. TCRdb processed the 5' RACE reads anew with MiXCR; each CDR3 protein has one entry. The data show about 98,000 distinct CDR3 sequences, with about 11% seen just once and 5.1% held by the top ten. Sample: whole blood. The receptors were gathered from an adult who was a healthcare worker with PCR-confirmed SARS-CoV-2 infection or an uninfected control (not recorded which).

This rearrangement joins TRBV10-1 to TRBJ2-2, with TRBD1 matching 10 bases. The CDR3 length is 17 residues. Per the germline V gene, CDR1 is WNHNN and CDR2 is SYGVQD (reference sequence). The V gene end was trimmed by 7 bases and the J gene end by 7 bases; junction bases not matched to a gene: 15. The CDR3 sequence is CASTQPRQGARNGELFF. In DNA, the CDR3 is TGCGCCAGCACCCAGCCGAGACAGGGGGCGCGGAACGGGGAGCTGTTTTTT.

The sample holds one count of this clonotype. The V gene is TRBV11-2, the J gene TRBJ2-3; D remains unclear. V was pared by 5 bases and J by 12 bases, with 12 bases between. The CDR3 is 11 residues long. Germline V gene lookup returns CDR1 SGHAT and CDR2 FQNNGV. The CDR3: CASSLDPTQYF. DNA for the CDR3: TGTGCCAGCAGCCTGGACCCGACCCAGTATTTT. The complete variable domain, with remaining parts taken from reference TRBV11-2 and TRBJ2-3, reads EAGVAQSPRYKIIEKRQSVAFWCNPISGHATLYWYQQILGQGPKLLIQFQNNGVVDDSQLPKDRFSAERLKGVDSTLKIQPAKLEDSAVYLCASSLDPTQYFGPGTRLTVL.

The chain recombines TRBV5-1 with TRBJ2-1; D not certain. Germline values: CDR1 SGHRS, CDR2 YFSETQ. The CDR3 loop spans 16 amino acids. V lost 0 bases, J lost 8 bases, and 18 bases lay in between. The CDR3 loop reads CASSLEAQIVGDEQFF. The CDR3 nucleotides read TGCGCCAGCAGCTTGGAAGCCCAAATAGTAGGCGATGAGCAGTTCTTC. The complete variable domain, with remaining parts taken from reference TRBV5-1 and TRBJ2-1, reads KAGVTQTPRYLIKTRGQQVTLSCSPISGHRSVSWYQQTPGQGLQFLFEYFSETQRNKGNFPGRFSGRQFSNSRSEMNVSTLELGDSALYLCASSLEAQIVGDEQFFGPGTRLTVL.

In this sample, this clonotype turned up a few times. V gene TRBV18 combines with J gene TRBJ1-1; TRBD1 matches 7 bases. The CDR3 totals 17 residues. V shed 3 bases, J shed 4 bases, and the junction held 14 bases outside the gene matches. In germline, CDR1 is KGHSH, CDR2 LQKENI. CDR3 residues: CASSPDRQGPAGTEAFF. The CDR3 DNA is TGTGCCAGCTCACCCGACAGACAGGGACCGGCTGGCACTGAAGCTTTCTTT.

This chain uses TRBV20-1 with TRBJ2-2, with D perhaps assigned TRBD1 or TRBD2 (6 bases each). This CDR3 has 16 residues. Germline V gene data show CDR1 as DFQATT and CDR2 as SNEGSKA (reference sequence). With 3 bases removed from V and 7 bases from J, the gap between germline ends came to 21 bases. CDR3 sequence: CSASYTGRPGGGELFF. The DNA of the CDR3 is TGCAGTGCTAGTTATACAGGGAGGCCTGGAGGCGGGGAGCTGTTTTTT.

This clonotype was detected many times. The gene calls are TRBV3-1 and TRBJ2-7; TRBD1 matches at 8 bases. The CDR3 extends over 14 amino acids. Germline values: CDR1 LGHDT, CDR2 YNNKEL (reference sequence). V was pared by 3 bases and J by 3 bases, with 4 bases of the junction left unmatched. This CDR3 reads CASSQGQVSYEQYF. The CDR3 DNA follows: TGTGCCAGCAGCCAGGGACAGGTCAGCTACGAGCAGTACTTC.

There are many counts of this clonotype. The chain couples TRBV30 to TRBJ1-5; TRBD1 matches 9 bases. The trim removed 5 bases at V and 5 bases at J, leaving 7 bases unmatched. The CDR3 is made up of 14 amino acids. Looked up from germline, CDR1 is GTSNPN and CDR2 is SVGIG (reference sequence). CDR3 in amino acids: CAWAGQGPYQPQHF. DNA of the CDR3: TGTGCCTGGGCCGGACAGGGGCCGTATCAGCCCCAGCATTTT.

The V call is TRBV29-1, the J call TRBJ2-3, with D unresolved. Germline V CDR1 and CDR2: SQVTM, ANQGSEA. This CDR3 comprises 13 residues. Trimming shortened V by 3 bases and J by 2 bases, and 9 bases separated the two germline ends. The CDR3 spells CSVDAQYTDTQYF. The CDR3 DNA reads TGCAGCGTTGACGCACAGTACACAGATACGCAGTATTTT.

The sample holds a few counts of this clonotype. Here the CDR3 reads CASSRPSGADTQYF. CDR3 nucleotides: TGTGCCAGCAGCAGACCATCAGGGGCAGATACGCAGTATTTT. V is TRBV5-5 and J is TRBJ2-3, with a possible D match to TRBD1 (6 bases). The CDR3 length is 14 residues. The germline V and J ends were trimmed by 4 bases and 4 bases, with 13 bases remaining between them. Per germline, CDR1 SGHKS and CDR2 YYEKEE (reference sequence).

Note on this clonotype: Given a much more abundant clone one base away, this may be a read error. This chain connects TRBV12-3 or TRBV12-4 to TRBJ2-7; D may be TRBD1 or TRBD2 (5 bases each). With 7 bases removed from V and 0 bases from J, the gap between germline ends came to 10 bases. This CDR3 has 13 residues. CDR3: CASNLGASYEQYF. DNA of the CDR3: TGTGCCAGCAATCTCGGGGCCTCCTACGAGCAGTACTTC.

This clonotype was detected many times. This chain uses TRBV12-3 or TRBV12-4 with TRBJ2-5; D may be TRBD2 (5 bases). Between the trimmed V and J ends, which lost 5 bases and 5 bases, there was a span of 12 bases. The CDR3 has 13 residues. CDR3 DNA: TGTGCCAGCAGTATCACTAGGTGGGAGACCCAGTACTTC. Its translation: CASSITRWETQYF.

This clonotype was recorded at least ten times. V usage is TRBV10-1 and J usage is TRBJ1-1; D might be TRBD1 (5 bases). The CDR3 contains 16 residues. Germline-derived CDR1 and CDR2 are WNHNN and SYGVQD (reference sequence). V dropped 0 bases and J dropped 5 bases, with 16 bases sitting between them. CDR3 DNA: TGCGCCAGCAGTGAGTCGCCATCGGGGCTCGAAACTGAAGCTTTCTTT. Protein: CASSESPSGLETEAFF.

This clonotype came up many times. The V call is TRBV10-3, the J call TRBJ1-1, with D maybe TRBD1 (6 bases). CDR3 length: 13 residues. V gave up 2 bases and J gave up 5 bases, with 9 bases separating them. Looked up from germline, CDR1 is ENHRY and CDR2 is SYGVKD. The CDR3 spells CAISEEGGTEAFF. In nucleotides, the CDR3 is TGTGCCATCAGTGAGGAGGGGGGGACTGAAGCTTTCTTT.

The V gene is TRBV7-3, the J gene TRBJ2-3, with a possible D match to TRBD1 (7 bases). The CDR3 is 15 amino acids. Trimming stripped 1 base from V and 2 bases from J, with 10 bases between. Per germline, CDR1 SGHTA and CDR2 FQGTGA. CDR3 protein: CASSLSRGATDTQYF. For the CDR3, the DNA is TGTGCCAGCAGCTTAAGCAGGGGGGCCACAGATACGCAGTATTTT. The variable domain in full, completed from reference TRBV7-3 and TRBJ2-3, reads GAGVSQTPSNKVTEKGKYVELRCDPISGHTALYWYRQSLGQGPEFLIYFQGTGAADDSGLPNDRFFAVRPEGSVSTLKIQRTERGDSAVYLCASSLSRGATDTQYFGPGTRLTVL.

The gene calls are TRBV20-1 and TRBJ2-3; D tentatively fits TRBD1 or TRBD2 (5 bases each). The germline V gene has CDR1 DFQATT and CDR2 SNEGSKA (reference sequence). Trimming left V 6 bases short and J 2 bases short, with 15 bases between. CDR3 length equals 14 residues. DNA for the CDR3: TGCAGTGCGGTTCGACCGGGGACCACAGATACGCAGTATTTT. Translation: CSAVRPGTTDTQYF.

The rearrangement joins TRBV10-2 to TRBJ2-7; TRBD2 matches 11 bases. The V and J ends lost 6 bases and 5 bases, in that order; junction bases with no gene match: 9. Germline values: CDR1 WSHSY, CDR2 SAAADI. This CDR3 comprises 15 residues. CDR3 region: CASSVTSGRGNEQYF. CDR3 DNA: TGCGCCAGCAGCGTAACTAGCGGGAGAGGCAACGAGCAGTACTTC.